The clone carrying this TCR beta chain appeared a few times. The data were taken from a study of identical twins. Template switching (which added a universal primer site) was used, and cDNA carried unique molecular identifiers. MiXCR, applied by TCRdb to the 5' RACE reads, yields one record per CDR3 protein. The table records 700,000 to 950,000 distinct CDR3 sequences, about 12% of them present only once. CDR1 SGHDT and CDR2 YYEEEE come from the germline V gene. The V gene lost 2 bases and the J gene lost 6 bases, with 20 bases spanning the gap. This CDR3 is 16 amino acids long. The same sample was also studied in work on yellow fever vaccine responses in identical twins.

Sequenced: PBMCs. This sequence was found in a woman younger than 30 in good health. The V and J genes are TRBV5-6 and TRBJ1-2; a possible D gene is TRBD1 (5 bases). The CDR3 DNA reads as TGTGCCAGCAGCTTTGCCGGGACGGCGGTCGGGGATGGCTACACCTTC. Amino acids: CASSFAGTAVGDGYTF.